This TCR beta chain comes out of a study of blood T cell repertoires in COVID-19 (TCRdb year 2020). The study in broad terms: The collaborator samples originated in the United States, Italy and Spain and spanned the acute and convalescent phases of COVID-19. The dataset comprised deeply sampled blood TCRbeta repertoires from subjects exposed to, actively infected with, or recovered from COVID-19. Where available, HLA class I and class II types were taken from metadata supplied by the sample provider and were not determined by assay-based typing. Sample metadata almost always included a de-identified subject ID, COVID-19 status, age in years and sex. The material from the prospective study consisted of cDNA or gDNA derived from T cells, B-cell-depleted T cells, or PBMCs. The samples were drawn from the first 160 participants of the ongoing ImmuneRACE study and from 1,254 subjects provided by 6 global collaborators. The repertoires were made available in a free public database intended to serve as a resource for research on the immune response to SARS-CoV-2. General conclusions and limits of the study: Clinical and demographic metadata were provided uncurated, with the amount varying by source and participant.

Comment on this clone: The antigen this receptor binds is unknown. Base-call qualities are not available, and no considerably larger clone is one nucleotide away.

Germline trimming amounts to 0 bases on V and 6 bases on J, with 7 as the count of junction bases outside the gene matches. The cysteine opens and the phenylalanine closes a CDR3 of 15 amino acids. Just CDR3 DNA is preserved here, 45 bases in frame from base 1. In the germline V gene, CDR1 corresponds to MNHEY and CDR2 to SVGAGI. Collaborating institutions collected whole blood in K2EDTA tubes following their own protocols. For TCRbeta analysis, collaborator samples were shipped as frozen whole blood, as isolated PBMCs, or as DNA extracted from either sample type. TCRbeta CDR3 regions were amplified from genomic DNA using the immunoSEQ Assay, a bias-controlled multiplex PCR. On the study's bioinformatics: The number of nucleated cells in each sample was estimated by amplification of reference gene primers within the assay. Sequence reads were collapsed and filtered to measure the absolute abundance of every unique TCRbeta CDR3 rearrangement. For each sample, productive Simpson clonality was calculated as the square root of Simpson's diversity index over productive rearrangements. The immuneACCESS repertoire file appears here via TCRdb, limited to in-frame rearrangements. These files lack a portion of the clones; in checked studies, under half of the deficit traces to unresolved V genes, and the cause of the others is not known. V and J calls and clone size follow that table, whereas D and trimming were derived from the DNA. The sample records a few hundred thousand clones, 70% to 90% of which are singletons. The ten biggest clones cover around 1.2% of the sample.

This chain joins TRBV6-5 to TRBJ2-7; TRBD2 lines up with 8 middle nucleotides. This TCR was sampled from a man in his forties or fifties with acute or convalescent COVID-19. Input material: peripheral blood. The CDR3 protein is CASSYSVGGGLEQYF. The DNA sequence follows: TGTGCCAGCAGTTACTCCGTCGGGGGGGGGCTCGAGCAGTACTTC.